The TCR beta chain described here comes from a study of shared T cell receptors in the human thymus. There are 16 residues in the CDR3. V lost 3 bases to trimming and J lost 6 bases; unmatched junction nucleotides: 10. Per germline, CDR1 MRHNA and CDR2 SNTAGT. Using immunoSEQ multiplex PCR, the repertoire was profiled, and TCRdb retains in-frame clones only, with some absent. The table includes fewer than 700,000 clones, roughly 90% detected once. This sample was shared with a second study, whose subject was human thymus T cells. Turning to that study: It was from resections taken during corrective heart surgery that the thymus tissue came. Thymic and blood repertoires appeared to show biased V and J gene usage. Related research examined unrelated individuals and reported that their thymic repertoires overlapped highly.

V and J are TRBV6-4 and TRBJ2-1, with 8 bases that match TRBD2. The sequence was obtained from a boy under three years old with a congenital heart defect. Sequenced: thymocytes. CDR3: CASSEKLREESNEQFF. Here the CDR3 DNA reads TGTGCCAGCAGTGAAAAATTGCGGGAGGAATCCAATGAGCAGTTCTTC.